This TCR beta chain was identified during a study of Graves' ophthalmopathy and Graves' hyperthyroidism. At the level of the study: Peripheral blood was collected at initial diagnosis, before any treatment.

This clonotype was counted many times. The CDR3 has 15 residues. V was trimmed by 1 base and J by 3 bases, leaving 10 bases between them. In germline, CDR1 is MNHNS, CDR2 SASEGT. RNA transcripts were the template, and TCR beta CDR3 regions were amplified from them. Investigators did first-round RT-PCR with HTBI primers, then second-round multiplex PCR. TCRdb reprocessed the multiplex PCR reads via MiXCR and lists one record per CDR3 protein. This table has 400,000 to 450,000 distinct CDR3 sequences, roughly 21% appearing once. Being free of ophthalmopathy for 18 months of follow-up defined stable hyperthyroidism. The authors enrolled newly diagnosed hyperthyroidism patients aged 18 to 65 with under 2 months' duration.

The V and J genes are TRBV6-1 and TRBJ1-5; D gene unclear. The sample was peripheral blood. This clonotype was obtained from a woman between 18 and 30 years old with stable Graves' hyperthyroidism. Here the CDR3 reads CASSEVGQANQPQHF. In DNA, the CDR3 is TGTGCCAGCAGTGAAGTTGGTCAGGCCAATCAGCCCCAGCATTTT.